Presented here are 18 T cell receptor beta chains from one specimen sequenced in a study of read filtering for tumor transcriptome and immune sequencing. The library was built from about 400 ng RNA with molecular barcoded adaptors for alpha/delta and beta/gamma chains. TCRdb processed the reads anew with MiXCR; each CDR3 protein has one entry. The table includes around 330 distinct CDR3 sequences, approximately 75% detected once. Source material: a population of CD138-negative cells sorted from bone marrow. The receptors derive from a donor over 35 with multiple myeloma. This table probably holds off-target reads from a library built for another chain.

The rearrangement links TRBV28 to TRBJ2-1, with 9 bases identical to TRBD2. Germline-derived CDR1 and CDR2 are MDHEN and SYDVKM. J gave up 4 bases and V 6 bases, and 10 bases lay outside the gene matches. The CDR3 is made up of 16 amino acids. The CDR3 bases are TGTGCCAGCAGGCCATTTTTGACTAGCGGTTACAATGAGCAGTTCTTC. It translates to CASRPFLTSGYNEQFF.

In its sample, this clonotype is hyperexpanded (1% or more). The chain has TRBV7-2 and TRBJ2-1; possible D gene TRBD1, 6 bases. This CDR3 has 13 amino acids. V lost 4 bases and J 4 bases, leaving 8 bases between the germline ends. The V gene's germline CDR1 is SGHTA and CDR2 FQGNSA. CDR3 sequence reads: CASSWDIYNEQFF. CDR3 bases: TGTGCCAGCAGCTGGGACATTTACAATGAGCAGTTCTTC.

The V call is TRBV29-1, the J call TRBJ2-1; the match to TRBD2 covers 8 bases. The trim removed 8 bases at V and 4 bases at J, leaving 10 bases unmatched. CDR1 and CDR2 (germline): SQVTM, ANQGSEA. The CDR3 covers 14 residues. The CDR3 nucleotides read TGCAGCTCCTCGAGGCGGGAGGCATACAATGAGCAGTTCTTC. It yields the protein CSSSRREAYNEQFF.

This clonotype ranks as hyperexpanded. This chain connects TRBV20-1 to TRBJ1-1, with D unresolved. Germline values: CDR1 DFQATT, CDR2 SNEGSKA (reference sequence). The CDR3 runs 14 residues. V lost 3 bases to trimming and J lost 3 bases, with 14 bases between them. The CDR3 coding sequence is TGCAGTGCTAGGGTTGAGGACCGGGACACTGAAGCTTTCTTT. Its protein is CSARVEDRDTEAFF.

The rearrangement uses TRBV7-9 and TRBJ2-1; D is unclear. Trimming cost V 5 bases and J 10 bases, with 12 bases left between them. The CDR3 is 12 residues long. Germline CDR1 is SEHNR and CDR2 is FQNEAQ (reference sequence). The CDR3 spells CASSPLSREQFF. CDR3 coding DNA: TGTGCCAGCAGCCCCTTGTCTCGGGAGCAGTTCTTC.

The rearrangement uses TRBV11-3 and TRBJ2-7; 8 nucleotides agree with TRBD2. This CDR3 contains 16 residues. Looked up from germline, CDR1 is SGHNT and CDR2 is YENEEA. The trim removed 2 bases at V and 2 bases at J, leaving 8 bases unmatched. The CDR3 DNA reads TGTGCCAGCAGCTTAATGTCTCAGGGACTAGCCTACGAGCAGTACTTC. As protein: CASSLMSQGLAYEQYF.

The chain is built from TRBV10-2 and TRBJ1-5; D may be TRBD1 (5 bases). CDR3 length: 12 amino acids. Per germline, CDR1 WSHSY and CDR2 SAAADI. Trimming left V 6 bases short and J 3 bases short, with 6 bases between. The CDR3 nucleotides are TGCGCCAGCAGGGGGGACAATCAGCCCCAGCATTTT. This gives the protein CASRGDNQPQHF.

This clonotype was recorded once. This rearrangement joins TRBV30 to TRBJ2-1; D might be TRBD1 (6 bases). Trimming removed 2 bases at V and 9 bases at J, with 11 bases between. The CDR3 runs to 12 residues. Germline V gives CDR1 GTSNPN, CDR2 SVGIG (reference sequence). DNA of the CDR3: TGTGCCTGGAGTCCACAGGGTGTTGAGCAGTTCTTC. Its protein product is CAWSPQGVEQFF.

V usage is TRBV7-7 and J usage is TRBJ2-7; D not resolved. Germline CDR1 is SSHAT and CDR2 is FNYEAQ (reference sequence). CDR3 length: 13 residues. V lost 1 base and J lost 3, with 7 bases in between. CDR3 loop: CASSLVDGYEQYF. The CDR3 bases are TGTGCCAGCAGCTTAGTTGACGGCTACGAGCAGTACTTC.

In its sample, this clonotype was seen once. The rearrangement links TRBV18 to TRBJ2-1, with 9 bases fitting TRBD2. The CDR3 spans 14 residues. V trimming: 3 bases; J trimming: 9 bases; junction bases outside the gene matches: 6. The germline CDR1 and CDR2 sequences are KGHSH and LQKENI. CDR3 nucleotide sequence: TGTGCCAGCTCACCTCCTTTAGCGGGAGCTGAGCAGTTCTTC. Translating it yields CASSPPLAGAEQFF.

The gene calls are TRBV10-3 and TRBJ2-1; 7 bases fit TRBD1. Germline lookup yields CDR1 ENHRY and CDR2 SYGVKD. The CDR3 contains 14 residues. Trimming removed 10 bases from V and 5 bases from J; junction bases left unmatched: 11. The CDR3 sequence is CATQDRELHNEQFF. DNA of the CDR3: TGTGCCACCCAAGACAGGGAATTACACAATGAGCAGTTCTTC.

The table lists this clonotype with a few counts. The chain has TRBV19 and TRBJ2-1, with D tentatively TRBD2 (6 bases). The CDR3 spans 15 residues. Germline CDR1 LNHDA, CDR2 SQIVND (reference sequence). V was clipped by 3 bases and J by 4 bases, with 13 bases between them. The CDR3 DNA follows: TGTGCCAGTAGTATCGGGGGATACGGGTACAATGAGCAGTTCTTC. It yields the protein CASSIGGYGYNEQFF.

The CDR3 DNA reads TGTGCCAGTAGTATAGATCAGGGGGCGAATGAGCAGTTCTTC. This translates into CASSIDQGANEQFF. The V gene is TRBV19, the J gene TRBJ2-1; TRBD1 aligns across 8 bases. V trimming: 0 bases; J trimming: 7 bases; junction bases outside the gene matches: 2. This CDR3 region has 14 residues. The germline CDR1 and CDR2 sequences are LNHDA and SQIVND (reference sequence).

The rearrangement joins TRBV5-1 to TRBJ1-1; D uncertain. The CDR3 is made up of 13 amino acids. Trimming left V 2 bases short and J 2 bases short, with 7 bases between. Germline CDR1 and CDR2: SGHRS and YFSETQ. CDR3 amino acids: CASSFRTNTEAFF. The CDR3 DNA reads as TGCGCCAGCAGCTTTCGGACTAACACTGAAGCTTTCTTT.

The sample holds one count of this clonotype. This chain connects TRBV4-2 to TRBJ1-1; possible D gene TRBD1, 6 bases. CDR1 LGHNA and CDR2 YNFKEQ come from the germline V gene. The CDR3 has 16 amino acids. Trimming pared 4 bases from V and 2 bases from J, leaving 17 bases between. This chain's CDR3 is CASSPIGGFSNTEAFF. The DNA of the CDR3 is TGTGCCAGCAGCCCCATAGGGGGTTTCTCTAACACTGAAGCTTTCTTT.

The V gene is TRBV20-1, the J gene TRBJ2-5; 10 bases align to TRBD2. V was pared by 5 bases and J by 4 bases, with 4 bases of the junction left unmatched. The CDR3 extends over 13 amino acids. Germline loops: CDR1 DFQATT, CDR2 SNEGSKA (reference sequence). The CDR3 nucleotides are TGCAGTGCTCACTTAGCGGGAGGAGAGACCCAGTACTTC. The encoded protein is CSAHLAGGETQYF.

The chain is built from TRBV7-9 and TRBJ2-7, with D maybe TRBD2 (5 bases). The V and J ends lost 5 bases and 3 bases respectively, with 11 bases between them. The germline V gene encodes CDR1 SEHNR and CDR2 FQNEAQ (reference sequence). This CDR3 spans 13 amino acids. The CDR3 nucleotides read TGTGCCAGCAGCATAGGACTTTACTACGAGCAGTACTTC. Amino acids: CASSIGLYYEQYF.

The chain is built from TRBV10-1 and TRBJ2-1; 11 positions agree with TRBD2. This CDR3 is 14 amino acids long. Germline CDR1 WNHNN, CDR2 SYGVQD (reference sequence). V was clipped by 3 bases and J by 7 bases; unmatched bases: 2. CDR3 loop: CASSESSGRNEQFF. In nucleotides, the CDR3 is TGCGCCAGCAGTGAATCTAGCGGGAGGAATGAGCAGTTCTTC.